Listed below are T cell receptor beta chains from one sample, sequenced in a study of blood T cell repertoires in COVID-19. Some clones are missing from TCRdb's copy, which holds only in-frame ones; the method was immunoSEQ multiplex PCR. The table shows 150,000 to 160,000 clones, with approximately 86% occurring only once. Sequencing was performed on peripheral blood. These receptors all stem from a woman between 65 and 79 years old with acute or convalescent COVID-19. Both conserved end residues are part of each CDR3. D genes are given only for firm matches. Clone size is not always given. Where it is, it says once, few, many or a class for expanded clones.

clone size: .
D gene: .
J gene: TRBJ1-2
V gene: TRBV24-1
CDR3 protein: CATSEGQYGYTF
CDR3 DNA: TGTGCCACCAGTGAGGGCCAGTATGGCTACACCTTC

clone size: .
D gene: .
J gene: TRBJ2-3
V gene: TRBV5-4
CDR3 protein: CASSLRTATDTQYF
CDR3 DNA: TGTGCCAGCAGCCTAAGGACAGCCACAGATACGCAGTATTTT

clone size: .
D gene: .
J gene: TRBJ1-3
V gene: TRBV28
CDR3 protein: CASSSPTTGNGNTIYF
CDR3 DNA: TGTGCCAGCAGTTCCCCAACAACAGGGAATGGAAACACCATATATTTT

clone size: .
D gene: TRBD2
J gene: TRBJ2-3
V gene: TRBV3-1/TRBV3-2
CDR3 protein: CASSQDWGLAGGPLPTDTQYF
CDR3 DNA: TGTGCCAGCAGCCAAGATTGGGGACTAGCGGGGGGGCCCCTCCCTACAGATACGCAGTATTTT

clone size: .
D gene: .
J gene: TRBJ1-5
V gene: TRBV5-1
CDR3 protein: CASSFSSNQPQHF
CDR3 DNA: TGCGCCAGCAGCTTCTCCAGCAATCAGCCCCAGCATTTT

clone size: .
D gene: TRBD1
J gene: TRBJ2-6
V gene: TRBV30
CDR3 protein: CAWSRGTGGSGANVLTF
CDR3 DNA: TGTGCCTGGAGTCGCGGGACAGGGGGCTCTGGGGCCAACGTCCTGACTTTC

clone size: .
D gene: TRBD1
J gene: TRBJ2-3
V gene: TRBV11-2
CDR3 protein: CASSLEPGTGARVGTQYF
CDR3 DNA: TGTGCCAGCAGCTTAGAACCCGGGACAGGGGCCCGGGTTGGTACGCAGTATTTT

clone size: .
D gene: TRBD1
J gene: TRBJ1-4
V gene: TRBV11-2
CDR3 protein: CASSRDRAGEKLFF
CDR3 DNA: TGTGCCAGCAGCCGGGACAGGGCGGGGGAAAAACTGTTTTTT

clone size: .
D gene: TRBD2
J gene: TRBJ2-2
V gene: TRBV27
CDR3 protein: CASSSSGGALGPGELFF
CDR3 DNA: TGTGCCAGCAGTTCCAGCGGGGGGGCCTTGGGTCCCGGGGAGCTGTTTTTT

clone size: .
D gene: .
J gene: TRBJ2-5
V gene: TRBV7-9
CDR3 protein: CASSSQGLKTQYF
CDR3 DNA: TGTGCCAGCAGCTCTCAGGGTTTAAAGACCCAGTACTTC

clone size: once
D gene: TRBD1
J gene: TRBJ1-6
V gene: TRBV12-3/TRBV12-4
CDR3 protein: CASSLGQTLHF
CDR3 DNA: TGTGCCAGCAGTTTGGGACAGACCCTCCACTTT

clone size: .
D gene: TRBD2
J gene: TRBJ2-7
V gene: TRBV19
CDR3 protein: CASSIDLPTSGRSSYEQYF
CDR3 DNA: TGTGCCAGTAGTATAGATCTACCGACTAGCGGACGATCCTCCTACGAGCAGTACTTC

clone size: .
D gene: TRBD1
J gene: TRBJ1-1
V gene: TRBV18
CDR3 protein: CASSRGQGSTEAFF
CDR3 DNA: TGTGCCAGCTCACGGGGACAGGGGAGCACTGAAGCTTTCTTT

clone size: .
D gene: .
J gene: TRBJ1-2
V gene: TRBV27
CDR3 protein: CASSLWAGDTNGYTF
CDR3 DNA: TGTGCCAGCAGTTTATGGGCAGGGGACACAAATGGCTACACCTTC

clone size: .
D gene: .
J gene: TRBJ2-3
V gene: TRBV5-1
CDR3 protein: CASSLGFGRADTQYF
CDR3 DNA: TGCGCCAGCAGCTTGGGGTTTGGCCGGGCAGATACGCAGTATTTT

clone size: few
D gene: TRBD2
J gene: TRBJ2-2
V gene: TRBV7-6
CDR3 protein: CASSLVGTSGGANTGELFF
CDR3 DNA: TGTGCCAGCAGCTTAGTCGGGACTAGCGGGGGGGCGAACACCGGGGAGCTGTTTTTT

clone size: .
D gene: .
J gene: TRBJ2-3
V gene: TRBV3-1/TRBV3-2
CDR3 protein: CASSPLGGGDTQYF
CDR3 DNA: TGTGCCAGCAGCCCGTTAGGAGGCGGGGATACGCAGTATTTT

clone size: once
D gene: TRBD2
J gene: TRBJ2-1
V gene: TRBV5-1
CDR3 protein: CASSGASGGHHNEQFF
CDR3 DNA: TGCGCCAGCAGTGGAGCTAGCGGGGGCCATCACAATGAGCAGTTCTTC

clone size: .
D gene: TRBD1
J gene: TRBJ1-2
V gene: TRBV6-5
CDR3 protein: CASSTTGATGGYTF
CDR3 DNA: TGTGCCAGCAGTACAACAGGGGCCACGGGCGGCTACACCTTC

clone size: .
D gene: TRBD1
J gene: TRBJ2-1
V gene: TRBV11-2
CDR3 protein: CASSLEGTGPYNEQFF
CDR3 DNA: TGTGCCAGCAGCTTAGAAGGGACAGGACCCTACAATGAGCAGTTCTTC

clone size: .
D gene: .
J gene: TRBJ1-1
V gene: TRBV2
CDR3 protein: CASRYRKSNTEAFF
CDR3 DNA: TGTGCCAGCAGGTACAGGAAATCGAACACTGAAGCTTTCTTT

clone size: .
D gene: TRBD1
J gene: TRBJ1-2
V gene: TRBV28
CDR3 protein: CASNFDRASYGYTF
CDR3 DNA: TGTGCCAGCAACTTTGACAGGGCGAGCTATGGCTACACCTTC

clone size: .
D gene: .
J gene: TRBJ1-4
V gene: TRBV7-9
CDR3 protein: CASSLGAGNNEKLFF
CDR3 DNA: TGTGCCAGCAGCTTAGGAGCAGGGAATAATGAAAAACTGTTTTTT

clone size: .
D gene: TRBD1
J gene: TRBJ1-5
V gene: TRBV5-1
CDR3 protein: CASSFTGDQPQHF
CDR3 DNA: TGCGCCAGCAGCTTTACAGGGGATCAGCCCCAGCATTTT

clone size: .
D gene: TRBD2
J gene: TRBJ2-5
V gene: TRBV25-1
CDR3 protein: CASSDTAGGPMRTQYF
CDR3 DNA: TGTGCCAGCAGTGATACAGCGGGGGGGCCGATGCGGACCCAGTACTTC

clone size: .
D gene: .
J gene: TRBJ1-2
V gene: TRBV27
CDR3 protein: CASSGGGWGYTF
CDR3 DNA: TGTGCCAGCTCGGGTGGGGGCTGGGGCTACACCTTC

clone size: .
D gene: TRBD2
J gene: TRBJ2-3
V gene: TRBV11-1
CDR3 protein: CASRASGGRDTQYF
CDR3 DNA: TGTGCCAGCAGGGCTAGCGGGGGCCGGGATACGCAGTATTTT

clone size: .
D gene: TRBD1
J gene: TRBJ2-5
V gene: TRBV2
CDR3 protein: CASKGSTGGSETQYF
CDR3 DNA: TGTGCCAGCAAGGGGAGTACAGGGGGCAGCGAGACCCAGTACTTC

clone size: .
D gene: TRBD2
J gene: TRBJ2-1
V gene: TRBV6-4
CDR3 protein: CASSVTAGDYNEQFF
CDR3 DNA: TGTGCCAGCAGTGTGACCGCGGGGGATTACAATGAGCAGTTCTTC

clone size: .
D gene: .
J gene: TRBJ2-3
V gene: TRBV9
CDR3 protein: CASSQQYSTDTQYF
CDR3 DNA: TGTGCCAGCAGCCAACAGTATAGCACAGATACGCAGTATTTT

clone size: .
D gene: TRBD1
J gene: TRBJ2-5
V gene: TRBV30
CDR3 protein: CAWSVLGGGETQYF
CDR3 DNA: TGTGCCTGGAGTGTATTAGGGGGCGGCGAGACCCAGTACTTC

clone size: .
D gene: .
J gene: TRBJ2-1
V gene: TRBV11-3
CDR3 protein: CASSLATTGYNEQFF
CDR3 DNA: TGTGCCAGCAGCTTAGCTACGACAGGTTACAATGAGCAGTTCTTC